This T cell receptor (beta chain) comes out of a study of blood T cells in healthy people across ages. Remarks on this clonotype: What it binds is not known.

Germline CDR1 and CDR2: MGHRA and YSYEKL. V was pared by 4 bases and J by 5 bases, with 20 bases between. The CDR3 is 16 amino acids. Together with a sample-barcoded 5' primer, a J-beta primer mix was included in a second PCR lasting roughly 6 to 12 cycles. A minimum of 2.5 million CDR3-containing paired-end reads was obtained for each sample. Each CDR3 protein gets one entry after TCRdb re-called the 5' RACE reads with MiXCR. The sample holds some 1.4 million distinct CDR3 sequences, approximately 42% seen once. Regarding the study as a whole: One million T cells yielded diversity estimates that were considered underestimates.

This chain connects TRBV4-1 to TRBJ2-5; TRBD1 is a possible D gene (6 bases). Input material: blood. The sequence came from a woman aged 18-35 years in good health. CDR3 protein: CASSPPPPGDVETQYF. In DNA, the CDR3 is TGCGCCAGCAGCCCCCCACCGCCAGGGGATGTTGAGACCCAGTACTTC.